The 16 T cell receptor beta chains below were found in one sample sequenced in a study of cytomegalovirus exposure and HLA in healthy donors (dated by TCRdb to the late 2010s). The library was built by means of the immunoSEQ multiplex PCR assay. For the multiplex PCR, a mixture combining 60 forward primers for TCR Vbeta segments and 13 reverse primers for TCR Jbeta segments was used. The table was pulled from immuneACCESS by TCRdb, which kept in-frame rearrangements only. Such tables lose some clones; where checked, under half of the loss comes from unresolved V genes, and the rest has no known cause. The sample profile shows fewer than 100,000 clones; about 80% of them were found once. Approximately 5.7% of the sample is taken by the ten largest. Sample: PBMCs. These receptors all come from a female donor in good health and CMV-seronegative.

The sample holds many counts of this clone. The chain links TRBV4-2 to TRBJ2-3; D may be TRBD1 (8 bases). The CDR3 sequence is 15 residues long. Germline V gene sequence: CDR1 LGHNA, CDR2 YNFKEQ. V gave up 4 bases and J gave up 4 bases, with 15 bases separating them. The CDR3 DNA follows: TGTGCCAGCAGCCCGGACAGGGAGGGCCCAGATACGCAGTATTTT. As protein: CASSPDREGPDTQYF.

The chain carries TRBV5-1 and TRBJ2-7; TRBD1 agrees at 9 bases. V was pared by 0 bases and J by 0 bases, with 4 bases of the junction left unmatched. This CDR3 contains 16 residues. The V gene's germline CDR1 is SGHRS and CDR2 YFSETQ. The CDR3 spells CASSLVGTGLSYEQYF. The CDR3 bases are TGCGCCAGCAGCTTGGTCGGGACAGGGCTCTCCTACGAGCAGTACTTC.

The gene calls are TRBV7-2 and TRBJ2-7; TRBD2 matches 10 bases. Trimming at V came to 0 bases and at J to 5 bases, leaving 13 bases not matched to a gene. Germline-derived CDR1 and CDR2 are SGHTA and FQGNSA. This CDR3 has 18 amino acids. Written as DNA, the CDR3 is TGTGCCAGCAGCTTAGCATTCTCCGGGACAGCGGGGGGGAACGAGCAGTACTTC. Encoded protein: CASSLAFSGTAGGNEQYF.

The chain recombines TRBV7-2 with TRBJ2-5, with 11 bases matching TRBD2. The CDR3 sequence is 15 residues long. Germline V lookup: CDR1 SGHTA, CDR2 FQGNSA. The V and J ends lost 5 bases and 5 bases, in that order; junction bases with no gene match: 7. The CDR3 reads CASSQRLAGMETQYF. The CDR3 DNA follows: TGTGCCAGCAGCCAGAGACTAGCGGGGATGGAGACCCAGTACTTC.

This clone showed up just once. The rearrangement uses TRBV7-8 and TRBJ2-7; D possibly corresponds to TRBD2 (6 bases). V lost 6 bases and J lost 2, with 14 bases in between. CDR1 and CDR2 from the germline V gene are SGHVS and FQNEAQ. The length of the CDR3 is 14 residues. The CDR3 bases are TGTGCCAGCAGTGTTGCAGCGGGTCCCTACGAGCAGTACTTC. It yields the protein CASSVAAGPYEQYF.

The V and J genes are TRBV4-1 and TRBJ2-6; the match to TRBD1 covers 8 bases. In germline, CDR1 is MGHRA, CDR2 YSYEKL. The V and J ends lost 3 bases and 4 bases, in that order; junction bases with no gene match: 11. The CDR3 has 18 amino acids. The CDR3 sequence is CASSQVGTGPLGANVLTF. For the CDR3, the DNA is TGCGCCAGCAGCCAGGTCGGGACAGGCCCCCTGGGGGCCAACGTCCTGACTTTC.

J is TRBJ1-2 and V is TRBV10-3; D is unresolved. CDR1 ENHRY and CDR2 SYGVKD come from the germline V gene. Trimming pared 7 bases from V and 3 bases from J, leaving 15 bases between. The CDR3 spans 14 residues. The CDR3 spells CAIKEADSYYGYTF. DNA for the CDR3: TGTGCCATCAAGGAGGCAGACTCCTACTATGGCTACACCTTC.

CDR3 sequence reads: CASSSQLAGGPDTQYF. The DNA for the CDR3 is TGTGCCAGCAGCTCCCAACTAGCGGGGGGGCCAGATACGCAGTATTTT. This chain uses TRBV5-4 with TRBJ2-3, with TRBD2 matching over 13 bases. Germline V gives CDR1 SGHNT, CDR2 YYREEE (reference sequence). This CDR3 contains 16 residues. The trim removed 3 bases at V and 4 bases at J, leaving 5 bases unmatched. The full variable domain, in which reference TRBV5-4 and TRBJ2-3 provide the parts outside the CDR3, is ETGVTQSPTHLIKTRGQQVTLRCSSQSGHNTVSWYQQALGQGPQFIFQYYREEENGRGNFPPRFSGLQFPNYSSELNVNALELDDSALYLCASSSQLAGGPDTQYFGPGTRLTVL.

The chain employs TRBV5-1 and TRBJ1-2; D is unclear. CDR1 is SGHRS, CDR2 YFSETQ, per germline. Trimming stripped 2 bases from V and 4 bases from J, with 9 bases between. The CDR3 runs 13 residues. CDR3 nucleotides: TGCGCCAGCAGCTTTGAGGTCGGCTATGGCTACACCTTC. Translated, it gives CASSFEVGYGYTF.

The gene calls are TRBV11-2 and TRBJ1-1; 7 bases are a match to TRBD1. This CDR3 spans 14 amino acids. The V and J ends lost 7 bases and 1 base, in that order; junction bases with no gene match: 6. Germline V gives CDR1 SGHAT, CDR2 FQNNGV. The chain's CDR3 is CASTREGANTEAFF. The CDR3 DNA reads TGTGCCAGCACCCGGGAGGGGGCGAACACTGAAGCTTTCTTT.

The V call is TRBV7-2, the J call TRBJ1-4, with TRBD1 identical over 10 bases. The length of the CDR3 is 14 residues. J was trimmed by 8 bases and V by 5 bases; bases with no gene match: 5. Germline CDR1 SGHTA, CDR2 FQGNSA. The CDR3 nucleotides are TGTGCCAGCAGCCGGGACAGGGGAAGCGAAAAACTGTTTTTT. It is translated as CASSRDRGSEKLFF.

The V gene is TRBV14, the J gene TRBJ1-2; the D is unclear. Trimming shortened V by 0 bases and J by 5 bases, and 7 bases separated the two germline ends. The CDR3 extends over 13 amino acids. CDR1 and CDR2 (germline): SGHDN, FVKESK. The CDR3 spells CASSQDSVYGYTF. The CDR3, as DNA: TGTGCCAGCAGCCAAGATTCAGTTTATGGCTACACCTTC.

V usage is TRBV7-9 and J usage is TRBJ2-1; D is uncertain. Trimming stripped 5 bases from V and 0 bases from J, with 14 bases between. The CDR3 loop spans 16 amino acids. The germline V gene has CDR1 SEHNR and CDR2 FQNEAQ (reference sequence). CDR3 in amino acids: CASSRLGLNSYNEQFF. The CDR3, as DNA: TGTGCCAGCAGCCGCCTAGGTCTCAACTCCTACAATGAGCAGTTCTTC.

The chain uses TRBV14 and TRBJ1-6; 7 bases align to TRBD1. The germline V gene has CDR1 SGHDN and CDR2 FVKESK. This CDR3 has 16 residues. The V and J ends lost 1 base and 7 bases, in that order; junction bases with no gene match: 7. The CDR3 loop reads CASSQAGYRGNSPLHF. The DNA for the CDR3 is TGTGCCAGCAGCCAAGCCGGGTACAGGGGCAATTCACCCCTCCACTTT.

The V and J genes are TRBV5-6 and TRBJ2-5; D may be TRBD2 (6 bases). Germline CDR1 reads SGHDT; CDR2 reads YYEEEE. The CDR3 loop spans 15 amino acids. V gave up 4 bases and J gave up 4 bases, with 17 bases separating them. The CDR3 sequence is CASSVAWRGRETQYF. For the CDR3, the DNA is TGTGCCAGCAGCGTTGCGTGGAGGGGCAGAGAGACCCAGTACTTC.

The CDR3 loop reads CASSRQESYEQYF. CDR3 nucleotide sequence: TGTGCCAGCAGCCGACAGGAGTCCTACGAGCAGTACTTC. The chain is built from TRBV6-6 and TRBJ2-7, with a possible D match to TRBD1 (6 bases). Trimming took off 6 bases at V and 1 base at J, with 10 bases between the two ends. Germline V gene lookup returns CDR1 MNHNY and CDR2 SVGAGI (reference sequence). The CDR3 length is 13 residues.